This entry lists 30 T cell receptor beta chains sequenced from one sample in a study of regulatory T cells in long-lasting Graves disease. The time point denotes: persistent/refractory GD, antithyroid drugs over 5 years with positive TRAb. After RNA was extracted from PBMCs, the TCR library was made from it. In building TCR beta libraries, iRepertoire HTBI primers were used together with Arm-PCR of CDR3 regions. TCRdb recomputed calls from the multiplex PCR reads with MiXCR, one row per CDR3 protein. The sample holds around 460,000 distinct CDR3 sequences; about 20% are singletons and the top ten take roughly 13%. The sample here was peripheral blood mononuclear cells (PBMCs), taken when the disease was refractory, from a patient treated with antithyroid drugs. These receptors came from a female donor with Graves disease.

This clonotype was seen a few times. The chain links TRBV18 to TRBJ2-7; TRBD1 matches 7 bases. V shed 4 bases, J shed 3 bases, and the junction held 6 bases outside the gene matches. Germline V gene lookup returns CDR1 KGHSH and CDR2 LQKENI. The CDR3 extends over 14 amino acids. CDR3 DNA: TGTGCCAGCTCACGACCGGGACAGAACTACGAGCAGTACTTC. It yields the protein CASSRPGQNYEQYF.

This clonotype was recorded many times. This chain links TRBV12-3 or TRBV12-4 with TRBJ2-4; D perhaps matches TRBD1 (6 bases). The CDR3 is 12 residues long. V lost 4 bases and J 13 bases, leaving 14 bases between the germline ends. In DNA form, the CDR3 reads TGTGCCAGCAGTTCTCGGACAGTCTTCCAGTACTTC. This translates into CASSSRTVFQYF.

The chain recombines TRBV6-2 or TRBV6-3 with TRBJ1-5; no clear D gene. With 0 bases removed from V and 0 bases from J, the gap between germline ends came to 12 bases. The CDR3 runs 17 residues. Germline lookup yields CDR1 MNHEY and CDR2 SVGEGT. The CDR3 DNA reads TGTGCCAGCAGTTACTCGACCCACGGTTATAGCAATCAGCCCCAGCATTTT. This gives the protein CASSYSTHGYSNQPQHF.

The sample holds many counts of this clonotype. The rearrangement uses TRBV25-1 and TRBJ1-2, with D maybe TRBD1 (5 bases). V lost 3 bases, J lost 2 bases, and 13 bases lay in between. Germline-derived CDR1 and CDR2 are MGHDK and SYGVNS. CDR3 length equals 15 residues. The CDR3 here is CASSDPGTGNYGYTF. In DNA form, the CDR3 reads TGTGCCAGCAGTGACCCCGGGACCGGGAACTATGGCTACACCTTC.

This clonotype was detected a few times. The chain links TRBV6-1 to TRBJ2-1, with 7 nucleotides matching TRBD2. CDR1 and CDR2 from the germline V gene are MNHNS and SASEGT. J gave up 5 bases and V 6 bases, and 13 bases lay outside the gene matches. The CDR3 spans 16 residues. The CDR3, as DNA: TGTGCCAGCAGAGACAAATGGACTAGGGAAGACAATGAGCAGTTCTTC. Protein product: CASRDKWTREDNEQFF.

The rearrangement links TRBV27 to TRBJ2-7; D remains ambiguous. The CDR3 length is 13 residues. V lost 8 bases, J lost 0 bases, and 11 bases lay in between. Germline lookup yields CDR1 MNHEY and CDR2 SMNVEV (reference sequence). Written as DNA, the CDR3 is TGTGCCAGCGCCGCCTGGAGCTCCTACGAGCAGTACTTC. It encodes CASAAWSSYEQYF.

The chain joins TRBV19 to TRBJ1-2; D not resolved. Per the germline V gene, CDR1 is LNHDA and CDR2 is SQIVND (reference sequence). The CDR3 extends over 15 amino acids. Deletions cut 4 bases from V and 2 bases from J, with 14 bases between. CDR3 region: CASSTSRTGNYGYTF. In nucleotides, the CDR3 is TGTGCCAGTAGTACCTCCAGGACGGGCAACTATGGCTACACCTTC.

This clonotype was seen repeatedly, ten times or more. V usage is TRBV6-5 and J usage is TRBJ2-7; D may be TRBD1 (5 bases). The CDR3 sequence is 15 residues long. The germline V gene encodes CDR1 MNHEY and CDR2 SVGAGI. Trimming shortened V by 2 bases and J by 5 bases, and 16 bases separated the two germline ends. The CDR3 DNA follows: TGTGCCAGCAGTTACGACCCGATTCAGGGCCACGAGCAGTACTTC. Translation: CASSYDPIQGHEQYF.

This clonotype was counted only a few times. This chain links TRBV5-1 with TRBJ2-7, with 10 bases aligning to TRBD1. CDR1 and CDR2 (germline): SGHRS, YFSETQ. V lost 0 bases to trimming and J lost 7 bases; unmatched junction nucleotides: 13. The CDR3 has 17 residues. DNA for the CDR3: TGCGCCAGCAGCTTGGCTTTCTCCCGACAGGGGGCGGGGGAGCAGTACTTC. It is translated as CASSLAFSRQGAGEQYF.

This clonotype occurred many times. The chain has TRBV28 and TRBJ1-4; a weak D match, TRBD1 (6 bases). V dropped 4 bases and J dropped 6 bases, with 12 bases sitting between them. The CDR3 loop spans 14 amino acids. CDR1 is MDHEN and CDR2 is SYDVKM in the germline V gene. The CDR3 nucleotides read TGTGCCAGCAGTTCCGCCCGGACAGATGAAAAACTGTTTTTT. Translated, it gives CASSSARTDEKLFF.

This clonotype was picked up many times. The rearrangement uses TRBV6-1 and TRBJ2-7; D could derive from TRBD1 or TRBD2 (5 bases each). Germline CDR1 reads MNHNS; CDR2 reads SASEGT. This CDR3 has 14 amino acids. Trimming removed 7 bases at V and 3 bases at J, with 16 bases between. The CDR3 region has the DNA TGTGCCAGCACCAAACCGGGACGGAACTACGAGCAGTACTTC. Translation gives CASTKPGRNYEQYF.

In its sample, this clonotype was seen many times. This chain uses TRBV27 with TRBJ1-4; D call uncertain. The CDR3 has 14 amino acids. V shed 3 bases and J shed 4 bases, with 9 bases lying between them. Germline values: CDR1 MNHEY, CDR2 SMNVEV (reference sequence). This CDR3 reads CASSFRRDNEKLFF. The CDR3 DNA follows: TGTGCCAGCAGTTTCAGGAGGGATAATGAAAAACTGTTTTTT.

The J gene is TRBJ2-7, the V gene TRBV20-1; TRBD1 might be the D (5 bases). The CDR3 has 14 amino acids. CDR1 DFQATT and CDR2 SNEGSKA come from the germline V gene (reference sequence). Trimming cost V 0 bases and J 3 bases, with 12 bases left between them. CDR3 loop: CSARDGARLYEQYF. The CDR3 DNA is TGCAGTGCTAGAGATGGGGCTCGGCTCTACGAGCAGTACTTC.

This clonotype was counted a few times. J is TRBJ1-1 and V is TRBV4-3; no definite D call. The CDR3 has 14 residues. Per germline, CDR1 LGHNA and CDR2 YSLEER. V dropped 1 base and J dropped 3 bases, with 9 bases sitting between them. The CDR3 region has the DNA TGCGCCAGCAGCCAAGCAAGCGGACACACTGAAGCTTTCTTT. Translating it yields CASSQASGHTEAFF.

The chain couples TRBV10-3 to TRBJ1-5; D remains ambiguous. Trimming pared 4 bases from V and 0 bases from J, leaving 7 bases between. The germline V gene encodes CDR1 ENHRY and CDR2 SYGVKD. This CDR3 contains 14 residues. This chain's CDR3 is CAISGAVSNQPQHF. The CDR3 nucleotides are TGTGCCATCAGTGGGGCAGTTAGCAATCAGCCCCAGCATTTT.

CDR3 sequence (DNA): TGCAGTGCTACACCAGACACCCGCGGCTTTGGCTACACCTTC. Its translation is CSATPDTRGFGYTF. This chain joins TRBV20-1 and TRBJ1-2; D gene unclear. Germline values: CDR1 DFQATT, CDR2 SNEGSKA (reference sequence). V lost 4 bases and J lost 7, with 19 bases in between. The CDR3 totals 14 residues.

This clonotype was counted at least ten times. The chain employs TRBV7-2 and TRBJ2-7; 7 positions agree with TRBD2. The CDR3 loop spans 16 amino acids. CDR1 is SGHTA and CDR2 is FQGNSA in the germline V gene. V dropped 4 bases and J dropped 0; count of bases not matched to a gene: 9. CDR3 in amino acids: CASSSSVSSGSYEQYF. CDR3 bases: TGTGCCAGCAGCTCGTCCGTCTCTAGCGGCTCCTACGAGCAGTACTTC.

The V and J genes are TRBV20-1 and TRBJ2-7; TRBD2 matches 10 bases. Germline V gene sequence: CDR1 DFQATT, CDR2 SNEGSKA (reference sequence). The V gene end was trimmed by 4 bases and the J gene end by 2 bases; junction bases not matched to a gene: 8. The CDR3 contains 15 residues. CDR3 in DNA: TGCAGTGCTAAAGCGGGAGGGGATGGGGCCTACGAGCAGTACTTC. Protein product: CSAKAGGDGAYEQYF.

The chain combines TRBV7-9 with TRBJ2-2; D perhaps matches TRBD2 (6 bases). CDR3 size: 16 residues. V lost 5 bases and J lost 5, with 18 bases in between. From germline, CDR1 is SEHNR and CDR2 FQNEAQ (reference sequence). CDR3 amino acids: CASSPTPGLKTGELFF. DNA of the CDR3: TGTGCCAGCAGCCCAACCCCGGGACTCAAAACCGGGGAGCTGTTTTTT.

This clonotype appeared a few times. The CDR3 loop reads CSARVYRGNSGVSSPLHF. CDR3 nucleotide sequence: TGCAGTGCTAGAGTTTACAGGGGAAATTCAGGGGTATCTTCACCCCTCCACTTT. The chain has TRBV20-1 and TRBJ1-6; 7 bases match TRBD1. V shed 1 base, J shed 9 bases, and the junction held 18 bases outside the gene matches. In germline, CDR1 is DFQATT, CDR2 SNEGSKA (reference sequence). The CDR3 spans 18 residues.

The rearrangement links TRBV11-3 to TRBJ2-1; no clear D. This CDR3 is 16 amino acids long. Trimming stripped 3 bases from V and 0 bases from J, with 12 bases between. Germline loops: CDR1 SGHNT, CDR2 YENEEA. The CDR3 here is CASSFAAARSYNEQFF. The DNA for the CDR3 is TGTGCCAGCAGCTTTGCGGCCGCTCGCTCCTACAATGAGCAGTTCTTC.

This chain links TRBV5-1 with TRBJ2-3; TRBD2 matches at 7 bases. CDR1 and CDR2 (germline): SGHRS, YFSETQ. The length of the CDR3 is 16 residues. V was pared by 4 bases and J by 0 bases, with 8 bases of the junction left unmatched. CDR3 in DNA: TGCGCCAGCAGCCGAGAGGGAGCGGGGAGCACAGATACGCAGTATTTT. It translates to CASSREGAGSTDTQYF.

The chain couples TRBV7-9 to TRBJ1-1; 11 bases agree with TRBD1. Germline trimming cut 5 bases from V and 4 bases from J; bases unmatched to any gene: 9. Germline V gene data show CDR1 as SEHNR and CDR2 as FQNEAQ (reference sequence). The CDR3 is 16 amino acids. CDR3 bases: TGTGCCAGCAGCCCCGGCGGGGACAGGGGGGGCACTGAAGCTTTCTTT. Protein product: CASSPGGDRGGTEAFF.

This sequence joins TRBV29-1 and TRBJ2-7; 10 nucleotides agree with TRBD2. The CDR3 sequence is 13 residues long. The junction had 4 bases not matched to a gene; V was cut back by 3 bases and J by 5 bases. CDR1 is SQVTM, CDR2 ANQGSEA, per germline. This chain's CDR3 is CSVDAAGGHEQYF. The CDR3 region has the DNA TGCAGCGTTGATGCAGCGGGGGGGCACGAGCAGTACTTC.

This clonotype was counted only a few times. The rearrangement joins TRBV7-9 to TRBJ1-2, with a possible D match to TRBD1 (5 bases). The CDR3 has 12 amino acids. V lost 6 bases and J 8 bases, leaving 13 bases between the germline ends. Germline values: CDR1 SEHNR, CDR2 FQNEAQ (reference sequence). The CDR3 spells CASSPLGEGYTF. The CDR3 bases are TGTGCCAGCAGTCCTCTGGGGGAAGGCTACACCTTC.

CDR3 protein: CAWSVRGGGYTF. The CDR3 DNA reads TGTGCCTGGAGTGTAAGGGGCGGAGGCTACACCTTC. The chain recombines TRBV30 with TRBJ1-2; D possibly corresponds to TRBD1 (5 bases). Trimming took off 0 bases at V and 8 bases at J, with 10 bases between the two ends. The germline CDR1 and CDR2 sequences are GTSNPN and SVGIG (reference sequence). CDR3 size: 12 residues. Complete variable domain (other parts from reference TRBV30 and TRBJ1-2): SQTIHQWPATLVQPVGSPLSLECTVEGTSNPNLYWYRQAAGRGLQLLFYSVGIGQISSEVPQNLSASRPQDRQFILSSKKLLLSDSGFYLCAWSVRGGGYTFGSGTRLTVV.

The chain has TRBV7-2 and TRBJ2-7, with TRBD2 matching 8 bases. J gave up 5 bases and V 5 bases, and 8 bases lay outside the gene matches. Looked up from germline, CDR1 is SGHTA and CDR2 is FQGNSA. This CDR3 region has 14 residues. In DNA, the CDR3 is TGTGCCAGCAGCCCCGATAGCGGGAAGGACGAGCAGTACTTC. It encodes CASSPDSGKDEQYF. Looking up the rest from reference TRBV7-2 and TRBJ2-7 gives the full variable domain: GAGVSQSPSNKVTEKGKDVELRCDPISGHTALYWYRQSLGQGLEFLIYFQGNSAPDKSGLPSDRFSAERTGGSVSTLTIQRTQQEDSAVYLCASSPDSGKDEQYFGPGTRLTVT.

With regard to this clonotype: Possible read error: a much larger clone is one base away. This chain uses TRBV11-3 with TRBJ2-5; 11 bases line up with TRBD2. In germline, CDR1 is SGHNT, CDR2 YENEEA. The CDR3 length is 16 residues. The CDR3 spells CASSPPGLAAQGTQYF. The CDR3 DNA reads TGTGCCAGCAGCCCTCCGGGACTAGCGGCCCAAGGGACCCAGTACTTC.

The CDR3 nucleotides are TGCAGTGCTAGTTCGGGGCAGGAAAATCAGCCCCAGCATTTT. Residues: CSASSGQENQPQHF. The chain uses TRBV20-1 and TRBJ1-5; D is perhaps TRBD1 (5 bases). Per germline, CDR1 DFQATT and CDR2 SNEGSKA (reference sequence). CDR3 length equals 14 residues. Trimming took off 3 bases at V and 4 bases at J, with 13 bases between the two ends.

This clonotype was counted ten times or more. The J gene is TRBJ2-2, the V gene TRBV7-9, with 8 bases matching TRBD1. Germline trimming cut 5 bases from V and 5 bases from J; bases unmatched to any gene: 7. The CDR3 covers 15 residues. Germline CDR1 is SEHNR and CDR2 is FQNEAQ (reference sequence). The CDR3 DNA is TGTGCCAGCAGCAACCGGGACAGGCGAACCGGGGAGCTGTTTTTT. This sequence encodes CASSNRDRRTGELFF.